This T cell receptor (beta chain) was sequenced for a study of blood T cell repertoires in COVID-19. Study in general: Sites across the United States, Italy and Spain contributed samples from acute and convalescent COVID-19. PBMCs, B-cell-depleted T cells, or T cells were the source of the cDNA or gDNA that made up the material.

V lost 10 bases and J 6 bases, leaving 7 bases between the germline ends. Germline CDR1 LNHDA, CDR2 SQIVND (reference sequence). The CDR3 is 11 amino acids. Authors' processing steps: For nucleated cells, counts were estimated from reference gene primer amplification. Assay: immunoSEQ multiplex PCR; the TCRdb copy retains only in-frame clones and omits some. From that table come the V and J calls and clone size; the DNA was used to work out D and trimming. The sample gives some 170,000 clones, more than 75% of which show up once; 8.4% is in the top ten. The sequencing input was peripheral blood. The V and J genes are TRBV19 and TRBJ2-6; D is perhaps TRBD2 (5 bases). The clonotype comes from a woman in her seventies with acute or convalescent COVID-19. Written as DNA, the CDR3 is TGTGCCACCGGGGAGGCCAACGTCCTGACTTTC. Translation: CATGEANVLTF.